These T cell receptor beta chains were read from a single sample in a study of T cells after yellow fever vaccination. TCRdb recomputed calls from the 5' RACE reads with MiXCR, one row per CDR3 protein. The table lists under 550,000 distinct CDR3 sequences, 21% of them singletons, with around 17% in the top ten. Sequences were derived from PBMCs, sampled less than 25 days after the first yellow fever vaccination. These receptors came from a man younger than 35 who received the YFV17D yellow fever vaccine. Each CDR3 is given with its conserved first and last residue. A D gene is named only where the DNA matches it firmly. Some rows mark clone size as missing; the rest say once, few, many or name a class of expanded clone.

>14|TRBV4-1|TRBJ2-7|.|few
TGCGCCAGCAGCCGACCGGGACAAACCTACGAGCAGTACTTC
CASSRPGQTYEQYF
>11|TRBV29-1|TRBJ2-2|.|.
TGCAGCGTGGACGAGTCCGGGGAGCTGTTTTTT
CSVDESGELFF
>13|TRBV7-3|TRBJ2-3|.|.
TGTGCCAGCAGCTTATACCGGAGGGATACGCAGTATTTT
CASSLYRRDTQYF
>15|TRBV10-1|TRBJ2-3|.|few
TGCGCCAGCAGTGATGGATTTGGGTACGCAGATACGCAGTATTTT
CASSDGFGYADTQYF
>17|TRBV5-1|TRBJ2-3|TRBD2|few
TGCGCCAGCAGCCCTTACCCCAGCGGGGGGGCCTCGGATACGCAGTATTTT
CASSPYPSGGASDTQYF
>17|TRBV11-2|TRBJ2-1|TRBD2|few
TGTGCCAGCAGCTTAGGGACTAGCGGAGCCTCCTACAATGAGCAGTTCTTC
CASSLGTSGASYNEQFF
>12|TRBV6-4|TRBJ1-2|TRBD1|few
TGTGCCAGCAGAGCAGGAACAGGGGGGTACACCTTC
CASRAGTGGYTF
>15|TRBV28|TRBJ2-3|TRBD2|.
TGTGCCAGCAGTTCGCGGGGGGGCGGGGCAGATACGCAGTATTTT
CASSSRGGGADTQYF
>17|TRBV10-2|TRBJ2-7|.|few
TGCGCCAGCAGTGAGACGACCGGGACAAATGGAGGCTACGAGCAGTACTTC
CASSETTGTNGGYEQYF
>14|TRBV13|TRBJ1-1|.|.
TGTGCCAGCAGCTTCGGGTTCGTGAACACTGAAGCTTTCTTT
CASSFGFVNTEAFF
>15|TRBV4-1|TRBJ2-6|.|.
TGCGCCAGCAGCCAAAAGGGGACTGGGGCCAACGTCCTGACTTTC
CASSQKGTGANVLTF
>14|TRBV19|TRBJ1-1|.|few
TGTGCCAGTGGCCTTGGGGGTTTGAACACTGAAGCTTTCTTT
CASGLGGLNTEAFF
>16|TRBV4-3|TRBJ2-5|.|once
TGCGCCAGCAGCCAAGAGGGTCACATCGGCCAAGAGACCCAGTACTTC
CASSQEGHIGQETQYF
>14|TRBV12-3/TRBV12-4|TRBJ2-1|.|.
TGTGCCTCGGCAGTTGAGGGGGAGTATACTGAGCAGTTCTTC
CASAVEGEYTEQFF
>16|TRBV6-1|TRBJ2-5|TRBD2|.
TGTGCCAGCAGACCTGACGGGGGGAGCCCTCCAGAGACCCAGTACTTC
CASRPDGGSPPETQYF
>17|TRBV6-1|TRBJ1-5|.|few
TGTGCCAGCACCCACCAGGGCAGGGACCAGGGCAATCAGCCCCAGCATTTT
CASTHQGRDQGNQPQHF
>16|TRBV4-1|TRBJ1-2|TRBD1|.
TGCGCCAGCAGCCACCTAATCCGGACAGGAAACTATGGCTACACCTTC
CASSHLIRTGNYGYTF
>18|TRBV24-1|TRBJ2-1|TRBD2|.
TGTGCCACCAGTGATTCGACACCTACTAGCGGGGGGGCGAATGAGCAGTTCTTC
CATSDSTPTSGGANEQFF
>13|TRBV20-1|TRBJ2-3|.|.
TGCAGTGCTAGAGCAGGGCCCACAGATACGCAGTATTTT
CSARAGPTDTQYF
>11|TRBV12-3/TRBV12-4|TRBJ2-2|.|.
TGTGCCAATTCTTACACCGGGGAGCTGTTTTTT
CANSYTGELFF
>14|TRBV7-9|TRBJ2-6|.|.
TGTGCCAGCAGCGGAACAGGTGGGGCCAACGTCCTGACTTTC
CASSGTGGANVLTF
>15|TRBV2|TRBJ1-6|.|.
TGTGCCAGCAGTGAAGGGGTATCCTATAATTCACCCCTCCACTTT
CASSEGVSYNSPLHF
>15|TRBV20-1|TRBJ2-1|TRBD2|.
TGCAGTGCTCCGTCCAGCGGGGGGGCACTTGGTGAGCAGTTCTTC
CSAPSSGGALGEQFF
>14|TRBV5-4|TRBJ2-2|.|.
TGTGCCAGCAGCTTTCTGACAGTCACCGGGGAGCTGTTTTTT
CASSFLTVTGELFF
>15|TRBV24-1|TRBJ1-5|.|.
TGTGCCACCAGTGAGTCAGGGCGTAGCAATCAGCCCCAGCATTTT
CATSESGRSNQPQHF
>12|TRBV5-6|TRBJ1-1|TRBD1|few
TGTGCCAGCAGCCTCACAGGGGGTCGAGCTTTCTTT
CASSLTGGRAFF
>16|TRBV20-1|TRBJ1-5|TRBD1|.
TGCAGTGCTAGTCGGACAGGGGCAAATAGCAATCAGCCCCAGCATTTT
CSASRTGANSNQPQHF
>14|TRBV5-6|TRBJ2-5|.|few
TGTGCCAGCAGCTTGTGGTCAGTCTCAGAGACCCAGTACTTC
CASSLWSVSETQYF
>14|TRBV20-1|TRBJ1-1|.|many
TGCAGTGCTAGAGACCGGACAGTGAACACTGAAGCTTTCTTT
CSARDRTVNTEAFF
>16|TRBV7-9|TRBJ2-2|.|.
TGTGCCAGCACCCCATGGAGGGGGCAGAACACCGGGGAGCTGTTTTTT
CASTPWRGQNTGELFF
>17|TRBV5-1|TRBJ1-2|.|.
TGCGCCAGCAGCTCCTATCCGGGGGGGAGTACTAACTATGGCTACACCTTC
CASSSYPGGSTNYGYTF
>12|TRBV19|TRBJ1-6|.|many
TGTGCCAGTAGTAGGGGGAATTCACCCCTCCACTTT
CASSRGNSPLHF
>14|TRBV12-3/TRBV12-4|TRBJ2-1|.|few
TGTGCCAGCAGCGCAGGGGAGGAAGACAATGAGCAGTTCTTC
CASSAGEEDNEQFF
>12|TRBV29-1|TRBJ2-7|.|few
TGCAGCGTTGAAGATTCGGGGGCTGAGCAGTACTTC
CSVEDSGAEQYF
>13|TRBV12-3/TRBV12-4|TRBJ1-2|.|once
TGTGCCAGCACATCGGGGAGAATTTATGGCTACACCTTC
CASTSGRIYGYTF
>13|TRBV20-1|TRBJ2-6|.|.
TGCAGTGCTAGACCCTCTGGGGCCAACGTCCTGACTTTC
CSARPSGANVLTF
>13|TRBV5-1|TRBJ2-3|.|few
TGCGCCAGCAGCTTGGTGTCGCCAGATACGCAGTATTTT
CASSLVSPDTQYF
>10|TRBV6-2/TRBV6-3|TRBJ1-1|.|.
TGTGCCAGCGGAGGGTTTGAAGCTTTCTTT
CASGGFEAFF
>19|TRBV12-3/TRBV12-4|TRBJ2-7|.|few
TGTGCCAGCAGTTTGACCTACCTGCGTACGGCATTGGGGCTCTACGAGCAGTACTTC
CASSLTYLRTALGLYEQYF
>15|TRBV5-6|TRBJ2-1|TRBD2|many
TGTGCCAGCAGCCCACTAGCGGGCACTTACAATGAGCAGTTCTTC
CASSPLAGTYNEQFF
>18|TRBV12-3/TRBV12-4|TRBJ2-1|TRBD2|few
TGTGCCAGCAGTCCCGGGACTAGCGGGGCTAGCTCCTACAATGAGCAGTTCTTC
CASSPGTSGASSYNEQFF
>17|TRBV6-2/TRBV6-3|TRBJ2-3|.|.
TGTGCCAGCAGTTACAGGGCGGGGGCAGGAGTCGCAGATACGCAGTATTTT
CASSYRAGAGVADTQYF